The 12 T cell receptor beta chains below all came from one sample that was sequenced in a study of vaccination and CD4 T cells after COVID-19. The antigens for these receptors are not known. Specified treatment: roughly nine-day PBMC culture with coronavirus spike peptide pools or control peptides (ViraFEST assay). Cultured CD4+ T cell DNA was sequenced using the Oncomine TCR Beta short-read assay. TCRdb reanalysed the PCR reads using MiXCR and keeps one entry per CDR3 protein. The table has about 11,000 distinct CDR3 sequences, approximately 43% seen once; the top ten hold about 7.4%. The sequenced sample consisted of CD4+ T cells from blood, cultured in vitro. The source of these receptors is a human donor who had recovered from COVID-19.

The chain recombines TRBV7-2 with TRBJ1-1; weak D call: TRBD1 (6 bases). Germline assignment: CDR1 SGHTA and CDR2 FQGNSA. CDR3 length: 14 amino acids. The V end was cut by 5 bases, the J end by 1 base, with 11 bases between. The CDR3 bases are TGTGCCAGCAGCCGTGGACAGACGAACACTGAAGCTTTCTTT. Translated, it gives CASSRGQTNTEAFF.

The gene calls are TRBV20-1 and TRBJ2-5; perhaps TRBD2 as D (6 bases). V shed 5 bases and J shed 5 bases, with 18 bases lying between them. CDR3 length: 14 residues. Germline loops: CDR1 DFQATT, CDR2 SNEGSKA (reference sequence). The CDR3 loop is CSAAPVGGLETQYF. The CDR3 DNA follows: TGCAGTGCTGCCCCGGTCGGGGGATTGGAGACCCAGTACTTC.

This sequence joins TRBV15 and TRBJ2-3; D might be TRBD1 (7 bases). Between the trimmed V and J ends, which lost 0 bases and 4 bases, there was a span of 8 bases. Germline lookup yields CDR1 LNHNV and CDR2 YYDKDF (reference sequence). CDR3 size: 14 residues. This CDR3 reads CATSRDRGADTQYF. Written as DNA, the CDR3 is TGTGCCACCAGCAGAGACAGGGGGGCAGATACGCAGTATTTT. Filled out from reference TRBV15 and TRBJ2-3, the complete variable domain reads DAMVIQNPRYQVTQFGKPVTLSCSQTLNHNVMYWYQQKSSQAPKLLFHYYDKDFNNEADTPDNFQSRRPNTSFCFLDIRSPGLGDTAMYLCATSRDRGADTQYFGPGTRLTVL.

This clonotype was counted a few times. The V call is TRBV7-3, the J call TRBJ2-6; possibly TRBD2 for D (5 bases). Germline CDR1 reads SGHTA; CDR2 reads FQGTGA. V was trimmed by 4 bases and J by 15 bases, leaving 19 bases between them. This CDR3 region has 14 residues. CDR3 protein: CASSWDSEGVGLTF. For the CDR3, the DNA is TGTGCCAGCAGCTGGGATTCTGAGGGTGTTGGCCTGACTTTC.

V usage is TRBV14 and J usage is TRBJ1-1; TRBD1 aligns across 9 bases. V lost 4 bases and J lost 10; bases outside the gene matches: 7. The CDR3 sequence is 13 residues long. Germline CDR1 reads SGHDN; CDR2 reads FVKESK. CDR3 region: CASSRDRVSTAFF. The CDR3 DNA follows: TGTGCCAGCAGCCGGGACAGGGTGAGCACAGCTTTCTTT.

This clonotype occurred a few times. The CDR3 sequence is CASSNGQTLNTEAFF. CDR3 in DNA: TGTGCCAGTAGTAACGGGCAGACACTCAACACTGAAGCTTTCTTT. This chain links TRBV19 with TRBJ1-1; D is unclear. CDR1 LNHDA and CDR2 SQIVND come from the germline V gene (reference sequence). The V end lost 4 bases, the J end lost 2 bases, and 14 bases lay between the germline ends. There are 15 residues in the CDR3.

V and J are TRBV7-3 and TRBJ2-7; D remains unclear. Trimming removed 1 base from V and 4 bases from J, with 5 bases in between. CDR1 is SGHTA and CDR2 is FQGTGA in the germline V gene. The CDR3 loop spans 12 amino acids. The CDR3 sequence: CASSLNGYEQYF. Written as DNA, the CDR3 is TGTGCCAGCAGCTTAAACGGTTACGAGCAGTACTTC.

This clonotype is classed as medium-sized. The chain employs TRBV6-1 and TRBJ1-5; D not resolved. The V end was cut by 7 bases, the J end by 0 bases, with 10 bases between. Per germline, CDR1 MNHNS and CDR2 SASEGT. The CDR3 loop spans 14 amino acids. This CDR3 is CASTREHSNQPQHF. The CDR3 DNA reads TGTGCCAGCACCCGCGAGCATAGCAATCAGCCCCAGCATTTT.

The sample holds a few counts of this clonotype. The V and J genes are TRBV6-2 or TRBV6-3 and TRBJ1-2, with TRBD1 identical over 9 bases. Germline CDR1 is MNHEY and CDR2 is SVGEGT. The V gene end was trimmed by 5 bases and the J gene end by 3 bases; junction bases not matched to a gene: 7. CDR3 length: 15 residues. CDR3 region: CASSTNRDRDYGYTF. In nucleotides, the CDR3 is TGTGCCAGCAGTACGAACCGGGACAGGGACTATGGCTACACCTTC.

In nucleotides, the CDR3 is TGTGCCAGTATAGCGGGATCCAATGAGCAGTTCTTC. This sequence encodes CASIAGSNEQFF. The genes are TRBV19 and TRBJ2-1; 8 bases are a match to TRBD2. V was pared by 7 bases and J by 6 bases, with 2 bases of the junction left unmatched. This CDR3 is 12 amino acids long. Germline V CDR1 and CDR2: LNHDA, SQIVND (reference sequence).

V is TRBV4-1 and J is TRBJ1-5; D gene unclear. The V gene's germline CDR1 is MGHRA and CDR2 YSYEKL. V gave up 1 base and J gave up 0 bases, with 13 bases separating them. The CDR3 contains 17 residues. The CDR3: CASSQVFAANSNQPQHF. CDR3 in DNA: TGCGCCAGCAGCCAAGTTTTCGCCGCTAATAGCAATCAGCCCCAGCATTTT.

The J gene is TRBJ1-6, the V gene TRBV7-9; D is possibly TRBD1 (6 bases). V was shortened by 6 bases and J by 6 bases, with 12 bases between the two germline ends. Looked up from germline, CDR1 is SEHNR and CDR2 is FQNEAQ (reference sequence). The CDR3 totals 14 residues. The CDR3 DNA reads TGTGCCAGCAGACAGGACAGTTTTAATTCACCCCTCCACTTT. Residues: CASRQDSFNSPLHF.